This T cell receptor beta chain was recorded in a study of tumor-infiltrating lymphocytes in primary liver carcinoma. Points from the study as a whole: Tumors had a significantly higher top-250-clone fraction than blood (p = 0.039).

About this clonotype: Antigen specificity is unknown. The junction departs from the called germline gene at one end, perhaps through a read error.

TCR beta cDNA was prepared out of roughly 520 ng total RNA by means of a constant-region primer. TCR beta libraries came from three nested multiplex PCR rounds using slightly modified ARM-PCR. TRBV1-TRBV30 forward primers paired with a C-beta reverse primer drove the first two PCR rounds, roughly 10 cycles each. One entry per CDR3 protein results from TCRdb running MiXCR on the multiplex PCR reads. Of approximately 300,000 distinct CDR3 sequences listed, around three fifths are singletons. The CDR3 spans 14 residues. Germline V gene lookup returns CDR1 MNHNS and CDR2 SASEGT. Unsorted whole blood yielded the blood RNA, and germline DNA was also extracted.

Sequences were obtained from peripheral blood. The origin of this receptor is a man aged 40-50 years with primary liver carcinoma and hepatitis B virus infection. The J gene is TRBJ1-5, the V gene TRBV6-1; TRBD1 matches at 8 bases. The end of the DNA is better explained by TRBJ2-3, so the J call may be wrong. CDR3 in DNA: TGTGCTAGCAACGATGGACAGGGTGGACAGCCCCAGTATTTT. Translating it yields CASNDGQGGQPQYF.